This T cell receptor beta chain is drawn from a study of T cell clonality in common variable immunodeficiency. Study results and caveats: CVID subjects had higher TCRbeta clonality than healthy controls, most marked in about a third.

There are 14 residues in the CDR3. In germline, CDR1 is SNHLY, CDR2 FYNNEI. V was clipped by 5 bases and J by 5 bases; unmatched bases: 5. Details on this clone: Its antigen is not identified. The read gets to within 3 residues of the CDR3 end, and the germline J gene fills in the rest.

Clones were read by immunoSEQ multiplex PCR, and TCRdb kept only the in-frame ones, dropping some. Observed are about 47,000 clones, no singletons, with the top ten taking around 2%. The receptor's source is a person between 18 and 70 years old in good health. The sequencing sample was made of peripheral blood mononuclear cells. This chain connects TRBV2 to TRBJ1-5, with TRBD1 identical over 8 bases. CDR3 bases read: TGTGCCAGCAGTAGGGAGACAGGGGATCAGCCC. Translating it yields CASSRETGDQP. The entire CDR3 protein is CASSRETGDQPQHF.